The TCR beta chain described here comes from a study of blood T cell repertoires in COVID-19. Study in general: PBMCs, B-cell-depleted T cells, or T cells were the source of the cDNA or gDNA that made up the material.

The CDR3 covers 15 residues. The germline V gene encodes CDR1 MNHEY and CDR2 SMNVEV (reference sequence). The J segment lost 5 bases and the V segment lost 1 base, leaving 4 bases of the junction unmatched. The repertoire was sequenced with immunoSEQ multiplex PCR; TCRdb's copy has only in-frame clones and lacks some. The profile covers more than 130,000 clones, with about 80% appearing a single time and about 9.3% taken by the ten largest. This TCR was recovered from a woman older than 75 in a cohort sampled during active or convalescent COVID-19. The chain employs TRBV27 and TRBJ1-5, with 8 bases aligning to TRBD1. The specimen was peripheral blood. CDR3 loop: CASSLLDRAYQPQHF. The CDR3 nucleotides read TGTGCCAGCAGTTTATTGGACAGGGCATATCAGCCCCAGCATTTT.